Below, 26 T cell receptor beta chains from the same sample are listed, as sequenced in a study of T cell responses to AZD1222 COVID-19 vaccine. Repertoires were generated with immunoSEQ multiplex PCR, while TCRdb's copy carries only in-frame clones and drops some. Of under 150,000 clones detected, more than 90% appear once; the ten largest clones hold under 2%. Sample: peripheral blood, taken 28 days after the second AZD1222 dose. The receptors derive from an adult who received the AZD1222 COVID-19 vaccine.

This sequence joins TRBV2 and TRBJ2-7; 9 bases match TRBD1. Trimming cost V 3 bases and J 4 bases; bases outside gene matches: 10. Germline CDR1 is SNHLY and CDR2 is FYNNEI. CDR3 length equals 16 residues. The CDR3, as DNA: TGTGCCAGCAGTGATCCGACCTCGGACAGGGGATACGAGCAGTACGTC. Protein product: CASSDPTSDRGYEQYV.

The chain joins TRBV10-3 to TRBJ2-2, with a possible D match to TRBD1 (5 bases). The ends were cut back, 11 bases at V and 3 bases at J, with 10 bases in the middle. CDR3 length: 12 residues. Germline values: CDR1 ENHRY, CDR2 SYGVKD. CDR3 in amino acids: CAASRDTGELFF. The CDR3 bases are TGTGCCGCCTCCAGGGACACCGGGGAGCTGTTTTTT.

The V gene is TRBV29-1, the J gene TRBJ1-2; 7 bases agree with TRBD1. CDR3 length: 13 amino acids. Germline loops: CDR1 SQVTM, CDR2 ANQGSEA. The J segment lost 4 bases and the V segment lost 6 bases, leaving 8 bases of the junction unmatched. CDR3 protein: CSVGQLNGYGYTF. CDR3 DNA sequence: TGCAGCGTGGGACAGCTAAATGGCTATGGCTACACCTTC.

CDR3 nucleotide sequence: TGTGCCAGCAGCTTAGTCCTCGGCGGTGCGGGGAGCACTGAAGCTTTCTTT. It is translated as CASSLVLGGAGSTEAFF. V is TRBV11-2 and J is TRBJ1-1; the D is unclear. CDR3 length equals 17 residues. CDR1 is SGHAT and CDR2 is FQNNGV in the germline V gene. Between the trimmed V and J ends, which lost 1 base and 4 bases, there was a span of 19 bases.

For the CDR3, the DNA is TGTGCCAGCAGCTTAGGAGGCAGGCAGTACTTC. Encoded protein: CASSLGGRQYF. V gene TRBV13 combines with J gene TRBJ2-7; D remains unclear. Trimming removed 0 bases from V and 9 bases from J, with 6 bases in between. Per the germline V gene, CDR1 is PRHDT and CDR2 is FYEKMQ (reference sequence). CDR3 length equals 11 residues.

The V and J genes are TRBV11-3 and TRBJ2-2; D is perhaps TRBD1 (5 bases). CDR1 SGHNT and CDR2 YENEEA come from the germline V gene. There are 13 residues in the CDR3. V lost 5 bases, J lost 6 bases, and 10 bases lay in between. The CDR3 DNA is TGTGCCAGCAGCCTCAGGGAATCCGGGGAGCTGTTTTTT. Its translation is CASSLRESGELFF.

This chain connects TRBV27 to TRBJ1-4; a weak D match, TRBD1 (5 bases). The V gene lost 7 bases and the J gene lost 7 bases, with 19 bases spanning the gap. The CDR3 is made up of 15 amino acids. From germline, CDR1 is MNHEY and CDR2 SMNVEV (reference sequence). This CDR3 reads CASKPLRDGGEKLFF. The CDR3 DNA reads TGTGCCAGCAAACCCCTCCGGGACGGCGGTGAAAAACTGTTTTTT.

This clone was found once. The rearrangement joins TRBV29-1 to TRBJ2-7; D remains ambiguous. The V gene lost 4 bases and the J gene lost 1 base, with 14 bases spanning the gap. This CDR3 contains 14 residues. Germline V gives CDR1 SQVTM, CDR2 ANQGSEA. For the CDR3, the DNA is TGCAGCGTTGTGGGTCGGGTAGGATCCTACGAGCAGTACTTC. Translated, it gives CSVVGRVGSYEQYF.

V is TRBV19 and J is TRBJ1-3, with TRBD1 identical over 9 bases. V dropped 5 bases and J dropped 1; count of bases not matched to a gene: 6. This CDR3 has 16 amino acids. CDR1 and CDR2 from the germline V gene are LNHDA and SQIVND (reference sequence). In DNA form, the CDR3 reads TGTGCCAGTAGTCTCCCCGGGACAGGGTCTGGAAACACCATATATTTT. This gives the protein CASSLPGTGSGNTIYF.

This chain joins TRBV19 and TRBJ1-1; unclear D gene. The CDR3 sequence is 16 residues long. V was clipped by 1 base and J by 1 base, with 13 bases between them. Per the germline V gene, CDR1 is LNHDA and CDR2 is SQIVND (reference sequence). The CDR3 bases are TGTGCCAGTAGTATAGCGAGCAGGAGCGCGAACACTGAAGCTTTCTTT. It specifies CASSIASRSANTEAFF.

The table lists this clone with a count of one. This chain connects TRBV7-2 to TRBJ2-1; 10 bases align to TRBD2. This CDR3 has 14 amino acids. Unmatched junction bases numbered 5, after V lost 3 bases and J lost 9 bases. Germline lookup yields CDR1 SGHTA and CDR2 FQGNSA. DNA of the CDR3: TGTGCCAGCAGCTTGGTACTAGCGGGAACTGAGCAGTTCTTC. It codes for CASSLVLAGTEQFF.

The rearrangement uses TRBV9 and TRBJ2-5; 7 bases line up with TRBD2. The junction had 9 bases not matched to a gene; V was cut back by 5 bases and J by 5 bases. Germline lookup yields CDR1 SGDLS and CDR2 YYNGEE. This CDR3 contains 14 residues. The CDR3 here is CASSMGGIEETQYF. The CDR3 DNA is TGTGCCAGCAGTATGGGGGGGATTGAGGAGACCCAGTACTTC.

CDR3 loop: CASSRIHSNQPQHF. In DNA form, the CDR3 reads TGTGCCAGCAGTCGGATCCATAGCAATCAGCCCCAGCATTTT. V and J are TRBV27 and TRBJ1-5, with no clear D. Germline V gene data show CDR1 as MNHEY and CDR2 as SMNVEV (reference sequence). The CDR3 spans 14 residues. The V end lost 5 bases, the J end lost 0 bases, and 8 bases lay between the germline ends.

The chain uses TRBV19 and TRBJ1-1, with D unresolved. V was shortened by 5 bases and J by 0 bases, with 10 bases between the two germline ends. Germline V CDR1 and CDR2: LNHDA, SQIVND (reference sequence). The CDR3 consists of 14 residues. The CDR3 region has the DNA TGTGCCAGTAGTCTCCGGGCCATGAACACTGAAGCTTTCTTT. Translation: CASSLRAMNTEAFF.

V gene TRBV6-6 combines with J gene TRBJ2-7, with 8 bases fitting TRBD2. The germline V gene encodes CDR1 MNHNY and CDR2 SVGAGI (reference sequence). The V segment lost 6 bases and the J segment 6 bases; nucleotides outside the gene matches: 13. This CDR3 contains 15 residues. This chain's CDR3 is CASSSLRGGTGEQYV. For the CDR3, the DNA is TGTGCCAGCAGCTCCCTCCGGGGGGGCACTGGCGAGCAGTACGTC.

The chain employs TRBV6-1 and TRBJ2-2; D is perhaps TRBD1 (5 bases). Trimming removed 1 base from V and 4 bases from J, with 16 bases in between. The germline gives CDR1 MNHNS, CDR2 SASEGT. The CDR3 runs to 17 residues. In nucleotides, the CDR3 is TGTGCCAGCAGTGAAGAAGGGAACAGGAGACGCACCGGGGAGCTGTTTTTT. This gives the protein CASSEEGNRRRTGELFF.

V gene TRBV14 combines with J gene TRBJ2-5, with 10 bases fitting TRBD2. Germline V CDR1 and CDR2: SGHDN, FVKESK. V was pared by 1 base and J by 5 bases, with 7 bases of the junction left unmatched. The CDR3 contains 16 residues. CDR3 sequence (DNA): TGTGCCAGCAGCCAAGGGAGCGGGAGGGCCTGGGAGACCCAGTACTTC. It is translated as CASSQGSGRAWETQYF.

This clone appeared a single time. The chain recombines TRBV29-1 with TRBJ2-1; TRBD2 agrees at 9 bases. The CDR3 covers 16 residues. V was pared by 4 bases and J by 6 bases, with 13 bases of the junction left unmatched. Per germline, CDR1 SQVTM and CDR2 ANQGSEA. The CDR3 protein is CSVVRGGGVPINEQFF. In nucleotides, the CDR3 is TGCAGCGTTGTTAGGGGCGGGGGGGTCCCGATCAATGAGCAGTTCTTC.

This clone was seen only once. The rearrangement joins TRBV2 to TRBJ2-4, with 10 bases matching TRBD1. Germline V gene lookup returns CDR1 SNHLY and CDR2 FYNNEI. The CDR3 contains 13 residues. With V trimmed by 5 bases and J by 9 bases, 4 bases remained unmatched. The CDR3 DNA reads as TGTGCCAGCAGTTCCGGGACAGGGGTCATTCAGTACTTC. Translating gives CASSSGTGVIQYF.

The rearrangement uses TRBV14 and TRBJ2-6; a weak D match, TRBD1 (6 bases). The CDR3 runs to 17 residues. Germline V gene sequence: CDR1 SGHDN, CDR2 FVKESK. Deletions cut 3 bases from V and 0 bases from J, with 12 bases between. This CDR3 reads CASSHLDRFSGANVLTF. The CDR3, as DNA: TGTGCCAGCAGCCATTTAGACAGGTTCTCTGGGGCCAACGTCCTGACTTTC.

The chain recombines TRBV11-3 with TRBJ1-2; D unclear. CDR3 length: 12 amino acids. The germline V and J ends were trimmed by 5 bases and 4 bases, with 8 bases remaining between them. The germline CDR1 and CDR2 sequences are SGHNT and YENEEA. CDR3 residues: CASSPPGYGYTF. CDR3 coding DNA: TGTGCCAGCAGCCCCCCGGGCTATGGCTACACCTTC. The whole variable domain, filled in from reference TRBV11-3 and TRBJ1-2, reads EAGVVQSPRYKIIEKKQPVAFWCNPISGHNTLYWYLQNLGQGPELLIRYENEEAVDDSQLPKDRFSAERLKGVDSTLKIQPAELGDSAVYLCASSPPGYGYTFGSGTRLTVV.

This sequence joins TRBV2 and TRBJ1-1; possibly TRBD1 for D (5 bases). Trimming cost V 8 bases and J 0 bases, with 10 bases left between them. The CDR3 runs to 13 residues. Germline CDR1 SNHLY, CDR2 FYNNEI. The CDR3 region has the DNA TGTGCCAGCTCGGGACCAATGAACACTGAAGCTTTCTTT. It specifies CASSGPMNTEAFF.

The chain recombines TRBV7-2 with TRBJ1-2; D is perhaps TRBD1 (5 bases). Per the germline V gene, CDR1 is SGHTA and CDR2 is FQGNSA. The ends were cut back, 5 bases at V and 2 bases at J, with 9 bases in the middle. The CDR3 is 13 amino acids. The CDR3 region has the DNA TGTGCCAGCAGCCGAAGGGACAACTATGGCTACACCTTC. This codes for CASSRRDNYGYTF.

V usage is TRBV6-5 and J usage is TRBJ2-2, with a weak D call TRBD1 (6 bases). Trimming removed 0 bases from V and 5 bases from J, with 10 bases in between. CDR1 is MNHEY and CDR2 is SVGAGI in the germline V gene. The CDR3 runs to 15 residues. In DNA form, the CDR3 reads TGTGCCAGCAGTTACTCCCAGGGGAAGACCGGGGAGCTGTTTTTT. This encodes CASSYSQGKTGELFF.

V gene TRBV2 combines with J gene TRBJ2-7; 7 nucleotides line up with TRBD2. Germline V lookup: CDR1 SNHLY, CDR2 FYNNEI. CDR3 length equals 12 residues. With V trimmed by 6 bases and J by 2 bases, 1 base remained unmatched. DNA of the CDR3: TGTGCCAGCAGGGGGGGGGCCTACGAGCAGTACTTC. This translates into CASRGGAYEQYF.

The V call is TRBV7-9, the J call TRBJ1-5; D gene unclear. This CDR3 is 13 amino acids long. V was clipped by 2 bases and J by 6 bases, with 8 bases between them. Germline-derived CDR1 and CDR2 are SEHNR and FQNEAQ (reference sequence). The CDR3 loop is CASSLREGQPQHF. The DNA for the CDR3 is TGTGCCAGCAGCTTAAGGGAGGGTCAGCCCCAGCATTTT.